This TCR beta chain appears in the sequencing data of a study (dated by TCRdb to the early 2010s). V is reduced by 6 bases and J by 7 bases, leaving a spacing of 15 bases between them. The CDR3 has 12 amino acids, counting the end cysteine and phenylalanine. The entry retains the CDR3 DNA only, 36 bases that are in frame from base 1. CDR1 and CDR2, looked up from the germline V gene, are SQVTM and ANQGSEA. The sample was run on an Illumina Genome Analyzer IIx. The public reads were quality trimmed at Q25 with fastp and then assembled into clones with MiXCR by TCRdb, keeping productive beta chains. Duplicate CDR3 protein sequences are folded into a single record with the most common DNA and genes. This sample comprises 6,500 to 8,500 distinct CDR3 sequences, roughly a third of them detected only once. The top ten clones comprise 22% of the sample. About this clonotype itself: It has no known antigen specificity. No clone much larger than this one lies a single base away; base qualities are absent.

The sequencing sample was made of blood. This clonotype originated in a human donor. The rearranged chain carries TRBV29-1 and TRBJ1-2; the D gene cannot be named for sure. The bases are TGCAGCGTGGAGGGTGAAGGCGTTGGCTACACCTTC. It translates as CSVEGEGVGYTF.